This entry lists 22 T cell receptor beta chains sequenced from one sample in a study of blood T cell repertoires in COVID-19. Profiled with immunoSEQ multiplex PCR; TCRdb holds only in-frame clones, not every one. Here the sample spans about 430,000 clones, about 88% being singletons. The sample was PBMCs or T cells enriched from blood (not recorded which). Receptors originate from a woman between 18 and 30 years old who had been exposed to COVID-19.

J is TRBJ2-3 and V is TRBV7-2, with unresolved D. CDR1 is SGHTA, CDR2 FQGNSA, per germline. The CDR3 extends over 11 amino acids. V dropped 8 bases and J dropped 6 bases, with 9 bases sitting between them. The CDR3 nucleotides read TGTGCCAGCTCTCGCGCCGATACGCAGTATTTT. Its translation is CASSRADTQYF.

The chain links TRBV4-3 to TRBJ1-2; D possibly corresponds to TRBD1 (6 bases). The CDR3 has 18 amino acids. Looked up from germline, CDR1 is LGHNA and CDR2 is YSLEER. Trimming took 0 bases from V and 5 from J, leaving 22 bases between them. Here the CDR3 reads CASSQDAGGQPGRYGYTF. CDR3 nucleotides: TGCGCCAGCAGCCAAGACGCAGGTGGACAGCCCGGTCGTTATGGCTACACCTTC.

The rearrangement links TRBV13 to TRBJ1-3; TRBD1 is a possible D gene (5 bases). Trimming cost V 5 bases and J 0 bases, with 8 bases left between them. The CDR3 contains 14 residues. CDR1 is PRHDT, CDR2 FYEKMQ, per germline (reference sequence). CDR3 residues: CASSRQTSGNTIYF. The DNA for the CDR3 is TGTGCCAGCAGCCGACAGACCTCTGGAAACACCATATATTTT.

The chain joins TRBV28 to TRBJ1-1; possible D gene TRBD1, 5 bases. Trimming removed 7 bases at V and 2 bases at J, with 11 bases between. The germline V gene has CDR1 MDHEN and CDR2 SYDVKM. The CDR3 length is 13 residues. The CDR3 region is CASTLGGNTEAFF. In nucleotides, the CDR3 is TGTGCCAGCACTTTGGGGGGAAACACTGAAGCTTTCTTT.

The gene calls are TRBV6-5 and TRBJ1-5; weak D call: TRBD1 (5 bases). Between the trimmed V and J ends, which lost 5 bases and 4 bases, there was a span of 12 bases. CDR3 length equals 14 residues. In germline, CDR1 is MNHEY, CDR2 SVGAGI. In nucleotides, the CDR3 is TGTGCCAGCAGTACCGCCGGGGGGAATCAGCCCCAGCATTTT. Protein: CASSTAGGNQPQHF.

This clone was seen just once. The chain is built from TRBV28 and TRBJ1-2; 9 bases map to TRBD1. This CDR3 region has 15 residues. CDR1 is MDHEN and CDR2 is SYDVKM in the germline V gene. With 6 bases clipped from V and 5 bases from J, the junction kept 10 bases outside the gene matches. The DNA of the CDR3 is TGTGCCAGCAGCTTAGGGGACAGGGTACGTTATGGCTACACCTTC. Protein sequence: CASSLGDRVRYGYTF.

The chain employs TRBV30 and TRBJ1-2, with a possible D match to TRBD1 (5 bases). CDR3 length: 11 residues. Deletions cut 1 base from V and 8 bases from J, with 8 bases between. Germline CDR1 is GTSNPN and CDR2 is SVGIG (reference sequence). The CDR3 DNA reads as TGTGCCTGGAGTGCAGGGTACGGCTACACCTTC. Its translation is CAWSAGYGYTF.

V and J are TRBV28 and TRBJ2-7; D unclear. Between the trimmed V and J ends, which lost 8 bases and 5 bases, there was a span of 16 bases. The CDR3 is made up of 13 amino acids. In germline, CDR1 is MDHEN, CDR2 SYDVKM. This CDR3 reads CASSLPSFHEQYF. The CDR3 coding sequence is TGTGCCAGCTCTCTTCCGTCGTTCCACGAGCAGTACTTC.

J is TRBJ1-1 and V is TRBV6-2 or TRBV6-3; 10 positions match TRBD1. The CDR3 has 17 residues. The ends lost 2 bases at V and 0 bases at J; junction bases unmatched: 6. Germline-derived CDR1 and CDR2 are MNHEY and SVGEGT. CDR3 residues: CASSYRRDRGMNTEAFF. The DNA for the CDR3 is TGTGCCAGCAGTTACCGTCGGGACAGGGGCATGAACACTGAAGCTTTCTTT.

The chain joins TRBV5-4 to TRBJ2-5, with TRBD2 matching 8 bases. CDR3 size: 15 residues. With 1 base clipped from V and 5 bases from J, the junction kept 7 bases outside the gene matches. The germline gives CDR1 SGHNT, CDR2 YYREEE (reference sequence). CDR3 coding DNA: TGTGCCAGCAGCTTGAAGGGACTAGGAGGGGAGACCCAGTACTTC. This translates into CASSLKGLGGETQYF.

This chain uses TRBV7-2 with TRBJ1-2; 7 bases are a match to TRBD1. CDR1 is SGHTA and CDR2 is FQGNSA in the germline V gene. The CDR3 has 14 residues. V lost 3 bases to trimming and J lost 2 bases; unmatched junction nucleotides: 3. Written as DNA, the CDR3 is TGTGCCAGCAGCTTTTTACAGGGGAACTATGGCTACACCTTC. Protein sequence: CASSFLQGNYGYTF. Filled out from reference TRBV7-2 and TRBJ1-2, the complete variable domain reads GAGVSQSPSNKVTEKGKDVELRCDPISGHTALYWYRQSLGQGLEFLIYFQGNSAPDKSGLPSDRFSAERTGGSVSTLTIQRTQQEDSAVYLCASSFLQGNYGYTFGSGTRLTVV.

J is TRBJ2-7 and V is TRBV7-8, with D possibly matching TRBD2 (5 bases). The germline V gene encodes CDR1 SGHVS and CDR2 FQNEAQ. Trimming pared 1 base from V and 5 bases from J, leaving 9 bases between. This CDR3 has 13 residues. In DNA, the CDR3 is TGTGCCAGCAGCTTAGGGACTTGGAACGAGCAGTACTTC. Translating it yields CASSLGTWNEQYF.

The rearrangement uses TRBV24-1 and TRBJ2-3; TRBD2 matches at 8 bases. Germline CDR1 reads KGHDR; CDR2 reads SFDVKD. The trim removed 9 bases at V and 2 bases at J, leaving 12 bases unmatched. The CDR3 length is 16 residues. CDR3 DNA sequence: TGTGCCACCCAGCACGGGGGGGCCGGGGTCACAGATACGCAGTATTTT. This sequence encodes CATQHGGAGVTDTQYF.

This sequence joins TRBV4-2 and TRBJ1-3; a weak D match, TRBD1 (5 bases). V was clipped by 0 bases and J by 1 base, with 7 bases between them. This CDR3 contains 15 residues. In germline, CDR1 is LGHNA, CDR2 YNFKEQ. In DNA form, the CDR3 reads TGTGCCAGCAGCCAAGAGGCAGGGTCTGGAAACACCATATATTTT. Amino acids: CASSQEAGSGNTIYF.

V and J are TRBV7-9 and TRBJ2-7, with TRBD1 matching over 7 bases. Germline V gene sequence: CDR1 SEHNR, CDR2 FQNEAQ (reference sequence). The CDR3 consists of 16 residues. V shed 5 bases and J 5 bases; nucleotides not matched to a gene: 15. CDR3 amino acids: CASSPRIGADRDEQYF. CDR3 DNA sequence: TGTGCCAGCAGCCCCCGGATTGGGGCCGACAGGGACGAGCAGTACTTC.

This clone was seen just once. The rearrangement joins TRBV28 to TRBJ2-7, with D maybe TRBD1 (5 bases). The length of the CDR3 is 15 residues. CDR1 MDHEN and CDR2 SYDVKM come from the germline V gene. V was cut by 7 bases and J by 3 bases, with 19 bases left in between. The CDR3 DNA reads TGTGCCAGCACGGATTTGGGGCAGGGCTACTACGAGCAGTACTTC. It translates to CASTDLGQGYYEQYF.

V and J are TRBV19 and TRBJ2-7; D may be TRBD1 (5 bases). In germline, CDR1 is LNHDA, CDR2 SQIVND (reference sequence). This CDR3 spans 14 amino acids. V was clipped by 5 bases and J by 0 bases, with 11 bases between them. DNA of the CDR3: TGTGCCAGTAGTCCCTGGGGCAGCTCCTACGAGCAGTACTTC. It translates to CASSPWGSSYEQYF.

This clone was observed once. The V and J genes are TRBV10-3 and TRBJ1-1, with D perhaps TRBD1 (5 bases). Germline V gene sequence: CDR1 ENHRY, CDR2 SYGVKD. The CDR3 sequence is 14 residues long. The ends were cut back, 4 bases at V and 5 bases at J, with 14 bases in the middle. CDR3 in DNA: TGTGCCATCAGTGCGGAAAGGGGATGGACTGAAGCTTTCTTT. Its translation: CAISAERGWTEAFF.

The CDR3 DNA follows: TGTGCCAGTAGTATCTCCGGGGCGGGAGAAAGCTACGAGCAGTACTTC. Amino acid sequence: CASSISGAGESYEQYF. This chain uses TRBV19 with TRBJ2-7, with 7 bases lining up with TRBD2. This CDR3 is built from 16 residues. The ends lost 3 bases at V and 3 bases at J; junction bases unmatched: 11. Germline V CDR1 and CDR2: LNHDA, SQIVND (reference sequence).

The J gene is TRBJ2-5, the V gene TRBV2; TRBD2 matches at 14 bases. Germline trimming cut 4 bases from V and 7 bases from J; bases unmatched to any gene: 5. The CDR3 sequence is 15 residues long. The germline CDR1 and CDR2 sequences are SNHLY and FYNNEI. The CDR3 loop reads CASSVTSGRVGTQYF. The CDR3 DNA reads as TGTGCCAGCAGTGTGACTAGCGGGAGGGTAGGGACCCAGTACTTC.

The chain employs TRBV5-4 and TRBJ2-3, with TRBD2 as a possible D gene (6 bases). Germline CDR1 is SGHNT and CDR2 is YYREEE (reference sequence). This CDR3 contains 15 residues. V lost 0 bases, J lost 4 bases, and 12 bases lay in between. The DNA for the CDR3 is TGTGCCAGCAGCTTGGGGGGGACTCGTCCAGATACGCAGTATTTT. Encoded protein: CASSLGGTRPDTQYF.

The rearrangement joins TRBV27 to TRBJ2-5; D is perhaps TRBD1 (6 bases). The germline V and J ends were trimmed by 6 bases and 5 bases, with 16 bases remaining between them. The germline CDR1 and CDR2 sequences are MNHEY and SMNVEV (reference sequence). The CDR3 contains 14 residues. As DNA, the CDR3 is TGTGCCAGCAGAAGGGCAGGGGCTGGGGAGACCCAGTACTTC. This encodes CASRRAGAGETQYF.